This is a list of T cell receptor beta chains from one sample in a study of T cell changes during pregnancy in multiple sclerosis. The table came from immunoSEQ multiplex PCR; TCRdb's copy has only in-frame clones and leaves some out. The sample records approximately 40,000 clones, roughly 90% being singletons. Here the sequenced sample was CD8+ T cells from peripheral blood mononuclear cells, taken in the third trimester of pregnancy. The source is a female donor with multiple sclerosis, enrolled in a pregnancy study. The CDR3 runs from the conserved cysteine through the conserved F or W. D genes are given only for firm matches. Not every row has a clone size; where given, it reads once, few, many or a size class.

clone_size	d_call	j_call	v_call	cdr3_aa	cdr3_nt
.	.	TRBJ2-3	TRBV4-2	CASSQNPGGTDTQYF	TGTGCCAGCAGCCAAAATCCAGGGGGCACAGATACGCAGTATTTT
.	TRBD1	TRBJ2-6	TRBV28	CASSNRGSGANVLTF	TGTGCCAGCAGTAACAGGGGCTCTGGGGCCAACGTCCTGACTTTC
.	.	TRBJ2-1	TRBV6-4	CASSPGLYNEQFF	TGTGCCAGCAGTCCCGGACTCTACAATGAGCAGTTCTTC
once	TRBD2	TRBJ2-7	TRBV6-6	CASRGTSGYYEQYF	TGTGCCAGCAGGGGGACTAGCGGATACTACGAGCAGTACTTC
.	.	TRBJ1-5	TRBV5-6	CASSPQGGQPQHF	TGTGCCAGCAGCCCCCAGGGTGGTCAGCCCCAGCATTTT
.	.	TRBJ2-2	TRBV30	CAWSVFWQENTGELFF	TGTGCCTGGAGTGTATTCTGGCAGGAGAACACCGGGGAGCTGTTTTTT
.	.	TRBJ2-1	TRBV9	CASSVGSSSQNEQFF	TGTGCCAGCAGCGTAGGTTCTAGCAGCCAAAATGAGCAGTTCTTC
.	.	TRBJ2-2	TRBV28	CASSLRWVAANTGELFF	TGTGCCAGCAGTTTAAGATGGGTGGCGGCGAACACCGGGGAGCTGTTTTTT
few	TRBD1	TRBJ2-7	TRBV2	CASRHRGPSDYEQYF	TGTGCCAGTAGACACAGGGGGCCTTCGGACTACGAGCAGTACTTC
.	.	TRBJ2-1	TRBV5-6	CASSFASSSGQFF	TGTGCCAGCAGCTTCGCTTCCTCGAGCGGGCAGTTCTTC
.	TRBD2	TRBJ2-3	TRBV29-1	CSADGGTADTQYF	TGCAGCGCCGACGGGGGGACGGCAGATACGCAGTATTTT
.	.	TRBJ2-7	TRBV11-3	CASSQGSYEQYF	TGTGCCAGCAGTCAGGGCTCCTACGAGCAGTACTTC
.	TRBD2	TRBJ2-1	TRBV5-4	CASSLGESGSGSYNEQFF	TGTGCCAGCAGCCTAGGTGAAAGCGGGAGTGGTTCCTACAATGAGCAGTTCTTC
once	.	TRBJ2-7	TRBV27	CASSISAGPLYYEQYF	TGTGCCAGCAGTATCTCTGCAGGCCCTCTCTACTACGAGCAGTACTTC
.	TRBD2	TRBJ2-7	TRBV5-6	CASSAGGLAGGHEQYF	TGTGCCAGCAGCGCTGGAGGACTAGCGGGAGGTCACGAGCAGTACTTC
once	TRBD1	TRBJ2-1	TRBV9	CASSVESGGYNEQFF	TGTGCCAGCAGCGTAGAATCAGGGGGTTACAATGAGCAGTTCTTC
.	TRBD1	TRBJ2-1	TRBV28	CASSPKGQGPMAYYNEQFF	TGTGCCAGCAGTCCAAAGGGACAGGGTCCCATGGCCTACTACAATGAGCAGTTCTTC
.	.	TRBJ2-1	TRBV7-3	CASSFGVGFNEQFF	TGTGCCAGCAGCTTCGGGGTGGGCTTCAATGAGCAGTTCTTC
.	TRBD1	TRBJ1-2	TRBV7-2	CASSSLDRAAYGYTF	TGTGCCAGCAGCTCCCTAGACAGGGCGGCCTATGGCTACACCTTC
.	TRBD2	TRBJ2-5	TRBV4-2	CASSQDREGQETQYF	TGTGCCAGCAGCCAAGATCGGGAGGGCCAAGAGACCCAGTACTTC
.	TRBD2	TRBJ2-3	TRBV5-5	CASSLTTGGGTDTQYF	TGTGCCAGCAGCTTGACAACGGGAGGGGGCACAGATACGCAGTATTTT
.	TRBD1	TRBJ2-7	TRBV27	CASSYRDRVIYEQYF	TGTGCCAGCAGTTACCGGGACAGGGTTATCTACGAGCAGTACTTC
.	.	TRBJ2-1	TRBV6-5	CASSSIPGSGNNEQFF	TGTGCCAGCAGTTCCATCCCCGGGTCAGGGAACAATGAGCAGTTCTTC
.	.	TRBJ2-7	TRBV2	CASSAPSKTFGSYEQYF	TGTGCCAGCAGTGCCCCGTCAAAAACCTTCGGCTCCTACGAGCAGTACTTC
.	TRBD2	TRBJ2-7	TRBV13	CASRLTSGGSYEQYF	TGTGCCAGCAGACTAACTAGCGGGGGCTCCTACGAGCAGTACTTC
.	.	TRBJ1-5	TRBV4-3	CASSQDRVSNQPQHF	TGCGCCAGCAGCCAAGACAGGGTGAGCAATCAGCCCCAGCATTTT
.	TRBD1	TRBJ2-2	TRBV9	CASSVSGGGGELFF	TGTGCCAGCAGCGTTTCAGGGGGTGGCGGGGAGCTGTTTTTT
.	TRBD2	TRBJ2-1	TRBV6-4	CATQSSSGSEQFF	TGTGCCACCCAGTCGTCTAGCGGGAGTGAGCAGTTCTTC
once	.	TRBJ2-2	TRBV5-5	CASSLSAGELFF	TGTGCCAGCAGCTTGTCAGCCGGGGAGCTGTTTTTT
once	.	TRBJ2-1	TRBV6-5	CASGRSSYNEQFF	TGTGCCAGCGGGCGCAGCTCCTACAATGAGCAGTTCTTC
.	TRBD1	TRBJ2-4	TRBV7-9	CASSLAGTGSGNIQYF	TGTGCCAGCAGCTTAGCAGGGACAGGGTCGGGAAACATTCAGTACTTC
.	.	TRBJ2-1	TRBV29-1	CSVGVAGTPYNEQFF	TGCAGCGTTGGCGTGGCGGGGACCCCCTACAATGAGCAGTTCTTC
once	TRBD1	TRBJ1-2	TRBV6-6	CASSSLDRAGNGYTF	TGTGCCAGCAGTTCCTTGGACAGGGCGGGGAATGGCTACACCTTC
.	TRBD1	TRBJ2-1	TRBV11-3	CASSPRWGQGIDEQFF	TGTGCCAGCAGCCCTAGGTGGGGACAGGGGATCGATGAGCAGTTCTTC
.	.	TRBJ1-1	TRBV19	CASSPAESEAFF	TGTGCCAGTAGTCCCGCGGAGTCTGAAGCTTTCTTT
few	TRBD1	TRBJ1-1	TRBV4-1	CASSHFATGETLKAFF	TGCGCCAGCAGCCATTTTGCCACAGGGGAAACGTTGAAAGCTTTCTTT
.	.	TRBJ2-1	TRBV5-6	CASSETGSSYNEQFF	TGTGCCAGCAGCGAGACTGGGAGCTCCTACAATGAGCAGTTCTTC
.	.	TRBJ1-1	TRBV7-9	CASSGRDTPMTEAFF	TGTGCCAGCAGCGGACGGGACACCCCGATGACTGAAGCTTTCTTT
.	.	TRBJ1-3	TRBV2	CASSVGLEAPGNTIYF	TGTGCCAGCAGTGTTGGTTTAGAGGCGCCTGGAAACACCATATATTTT
.	TRBD2	TRBJ2-3	TRBV9	CASSVGLSISGRAPDTQYF	TGTGCCAGCAGCGTAGGGCTCTCGATTAGCGGGAGGGCCCCAGATACGCAGTATTTT
once	.	TRBJ1-1	TRBV25-1	CASSGTVYTEAFF	TGTGCCAGCAGTGGGACAGTTTACACTGAAGCTTTCTTT